This T cell receptor (beta chain) was found in a study of blood T cell repertoires in COVID-19. Study-wide background: COVID-19 samples, acute and convalescent, were from the United States, Italy and Spain.

Here immunoSEQ multiplex PCR was the method, and the copy in TCRdb shows in-frame clones only, minus some. The sample lists under 250,000 clones; about 86% were seen once. This CDR3 comprises 15 residues. V dropped 2 bases and J dropped 5; count of bases not matched to a gene: 4. Germline loops: CDR1 SGDLS, CDR2 YYNGEE. This sequence originates from a man aged 40-55 years with active or convalescent COVID-19. Material for sequencing was peripheral blood. This chain uses TRBV9 with TRBJ2-3, with 11 bases identical to TRBD1. The CDR3 sequence: CASSVRTGGEDTQYF. For the CDR3, the DNA is TGTGCCAGCAGCGTCAGGACAGGGGGCGAAGATACGCAGTATTTT.